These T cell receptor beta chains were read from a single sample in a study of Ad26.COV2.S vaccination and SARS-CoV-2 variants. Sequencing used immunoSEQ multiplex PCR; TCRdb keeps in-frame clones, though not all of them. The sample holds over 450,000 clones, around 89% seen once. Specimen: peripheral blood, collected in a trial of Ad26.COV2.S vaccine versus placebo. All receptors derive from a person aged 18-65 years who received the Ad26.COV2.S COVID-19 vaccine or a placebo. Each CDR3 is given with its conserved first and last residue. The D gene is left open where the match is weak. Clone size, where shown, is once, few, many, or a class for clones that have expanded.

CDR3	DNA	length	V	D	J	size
CASSDQGYTGELFF	TGTGCCAGCAGTGACCAGGGGTACACCGGGGAGCTGTTTTTT	14	TRBV6-4	.	TRBJ2-2	.
CASSGGGQLQETQYF	TGTGCCAGTAGTGGAGGGGGGCAGCTCCAAGAGACCCAGTACTTC	15	TRBV19	.	TRBJ2-5	few
CASSLGQGAVEQYF	TGTGCCAGCAGCTTAGGACAGGGGGCGGTCGAGCAGTACTTC	14	TRBV7-6	TRBD1	TRBJ2-7	.
CASSTTGTGYNEQFF	TGTGCCAGTAGTACCACCGGGACAGGGTACAATGAGCAGTTCTTC	15	TRBV19	TRBD1	TRBJ2-1	.
CASSQLAGPYNEQFF	TGCGCCAGCAGCCAACTAGCGGGACCTTACAATGAGCAGTTCTTC	15	TRBV5-1	TRBD2	TRBJ2-1	.
CASSLMLAGGLEQFF	TGTGCCAGCAGCTTGATGTTAGCGGGGGGGCTTGAGCAGTTCTTC	15	TRBV5-4	TRBD2	TRBJ2-1	.
CASRDSHHSGANVLTF	TGTGCCAGCAGAGACTCCCACCACTCTGGGGCCAACGTCCTGACTTTC	16	TRBV21-1	.	TRBJ2-6	.
CASSLAMGNTEAFF	TGTGCCAGCAGCTTAGCGATGGGGAACACTGAAGCTTTCTTT	14	TRBV7-6	.	TRBJ1-1	few
CARRTLGGGELFF	TGCGCCAGGAGGACTCTGGGGGGCGGGGAGCTGTTTTTT	13	TRBV10-1	.	TRBJ2-2	once
CASSDLGVAGSYNEQFF	TGCGCCAGCAGTGACCTCGGGGTAGCGGGCTCCTACAATGAGCAGTTCTTC	17	TRBV10-1	TRBD2	TRBJ2-1	many
CASSAVKSGGRSPLHF	TGTGCCAGCAGCGCCGTGAAGAGCGGGGGGCGCTCACCCCTCCACTTT	16	TRBV11-2	.	TRBJ1-6	.
CAWSVGSSYGYTF	TGTGCCTGGAGTGTGGGGTCTTCCTATGGCTACACCTTC	13	TRBV30	.	TRBJ1-2	.
CATSDFFANQPQHF	TGTGCCACCAGTGATTTCTTTGCCAATCAGCCCCAGCATTTT	14	TRBV24-1	.	TRBJ1-5	once
CSVDTGPQETQYF	TGCAGCGTTGATACAGGGCCCCAAGAGACCCAGTACTTC	13	TRBV29-1	.	TRBJ2-5	.
CASSPLRGQETQYF	TGTGCCAGCTCTCCCTTGAGGGGACAAGAGACCCAGTACTTC	14	TRBV18	.	TRBJ2-5	.
CASSQELSLWWSSYEQYF	TGCGCCAGCAGCCAAGAACTTTCCCTCTGGTGGAGCTCCTACGAGCAGTACTTC	18	TRBV4-3	.	TRBJ2-7	once
CASSYGPSQETQYF	TGTGCCAGCAGTTACGGTCCAAGTCAAGAGACCCAGTACTTC	14	TRBV6-5	.	TRBJ2-5	.
CASSHEQRGHRDFEMSQPQHF	TGTGCCAGCAGCCACGAACAAAGGGGACACAGGGATTTCGAAATGAGTCAGCCCCAGCATTTT	21	TRBV21-1	.	TRBJ1-5	.
CASRDWPETRGYTF	TGTGCCAGCAGGGACTGGCCCGAGACCCGTGGCTACACCTTC	14	TRBV6-5	.	TRBJ1-2	.
CASSQRTGTNEKLFF	TGTGCCAGCAGCCAGAGGACCGGAACTAATGAAAAACTGTTTTTT	15	TRBV4-2	.	TRBJ1-4	.
CACKRGAGNTIYF	TGTGCCTGCAAGAGGGGGGCTGGAAACACCATATATTTT	13	TRBV30	.	TRBJ1-3	many
CASSSLPTGEQYF	TGTGCCAGCAGCTCCCTCCCGACTGGTGAGCAGTACTTC	13	TRBV7-3	.	TRBJ2-7	.
CSVFARQGAGGANVLTF	TGCAGCGTTTTCGCGAGGCAGGGGGCGGGAGGGGCCAACGTCCTGACTTTC	17	TRBV29-1	TRBD1	TRBJ2-6	.
CASSGRKEQFF	TGTGCCAGCAGTGGCCGTAAAGAGCAGTTCTTC	11	TRBV6-4	.	TRBJ2-1	.
CASSWQGAGYNSPLHF	TGTGCCAGCAGCTGGCAGGGGGCCGGCTATAATTCACCCCTCCACTTT	16	TRBV7-3	TRBD1	TRBJ1-6	.
CASSDRSVGTF	TGTGCCAGCAGTGATAGGTCAGTCGGTACCTTC	11	TRBV2	.	TRBJ1-2	.
CASSQAGQGFNGYTF	TGTGCCAGCAGCCAAGCGGGACAGGGCTTTAATGGCTACACCTTC	15	TRBV4-2	TRBD1	TRBJ1-2	.
CASSPAFREKLFF	TGTGCCAGCTCGCCGGCCTTTCGTGAAAAACTGTTTTTT	13	TRBV18	.	TRBJ1-4	.
CASSRGRDRGKDVDEQYF	TGTGCCAGCAGCCGGGGGCGGGACAGGGGGAAGGATGTCGACGAGCAGTACTTC	18	TRBV7-9	TRBD1	TRBJ2-7	.
CASSYSGGRNTEAFF	TGTGCCAGCAGTTACTCTGGGGGCAGGAACACTGAAGCTTTCTTT	15	TRBV6-5	.	TRBJ1-1	.
CASIGIPKEKLFF	TGTGCCAGCATTGGGATTCCCAAGGAAAAACTGTTTTTT	13	TRBV2	.	TRBJ1-4	.
CAILGAPKGNEQFF	TGTGCCATCCTTGGCGCCCCTAAAGGCAATGAGCAGTTCTTC	14	TRBV15	.	TRBJ2-1	.
CASSLLAGGRTGELFF	TGTGCCAGCAGCCTCCTAGCGGGGGGCCGGACCGGGGAGCTGTTTTTT	16	TRBV4-2	TRBD2	TRBJ2-2	.